The clone carrying this T cell receptor (beta chain) has only one observation. This sample stems from a study of blood T cell repertoires in COVID-19. Across the whole study: Donors in the United States, Italy and Spain gave samples during acute or convalescent COVID-19. Sources were T cells, B-cell-depleted T cells, or PBMCs; the material itself was cDNA or gDNA.

CDR3 length: 15 residues. Germline assignment: CDR1 LNHNV and CDR2 YYDKDF (reference sequence). V trimming: 0 bases; J trimming: 5 bases; junction bases outside the gene matches: 6. Source study methods: Amplifying reference gene primers gave estimates of nucleated cell counts. This table comes from immunoSEQ multiplex PCR, and its TCRdb copy is limited to in-frame clones, with some not included. The DNA was the basis for D and trimming; V, J and clone size are from that table. This table has some 25,000 clones, roughly 90% appearing once. This TCR came from a human donor in a cohort sampled during active COVID-19. The rearrangement uses TRBV15 and TRBJ2-7; 8 nucleotides line up with TRBD2. Source material: peripheral blood. CDR3 in amino acids: CATSRELTSVHEQYF. DNA of the CDR3: TGTGCCACCAGCAGAGAGCTGACTAGCGTACACGAGCAGTACTTC. Full variable domain (outside the CDR3, taken from reference TRBV15 and TRBJ2-7): DAMVIQNPRYQVTQFGKPVTLSCSQTLNHNVMYWYQQKSSQAPKLLFHYYDKDFNNEADTPDNFQSRRPNTSFCFLDIRSPGLGDTAMYLCATSRELTSVHEQYFGPGTRLTVT.